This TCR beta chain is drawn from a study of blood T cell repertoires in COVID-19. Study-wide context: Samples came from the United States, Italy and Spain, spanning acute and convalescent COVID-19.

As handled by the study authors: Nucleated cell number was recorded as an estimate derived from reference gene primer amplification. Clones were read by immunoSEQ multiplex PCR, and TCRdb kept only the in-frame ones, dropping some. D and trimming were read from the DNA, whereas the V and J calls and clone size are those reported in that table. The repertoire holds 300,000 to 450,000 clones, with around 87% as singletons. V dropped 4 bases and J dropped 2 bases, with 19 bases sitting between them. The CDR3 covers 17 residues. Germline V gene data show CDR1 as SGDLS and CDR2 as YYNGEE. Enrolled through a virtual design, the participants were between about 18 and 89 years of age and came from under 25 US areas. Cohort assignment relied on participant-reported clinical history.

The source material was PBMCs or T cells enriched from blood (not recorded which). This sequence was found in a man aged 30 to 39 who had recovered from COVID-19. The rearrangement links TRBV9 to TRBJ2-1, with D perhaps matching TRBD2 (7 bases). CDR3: CASSPRGLRGPYNEQFF. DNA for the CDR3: TGTGCCAGCAGCCCCAGGGGTTTGCGGGGGCCCTACAATGAGCAGTTCTTC.